These 9 T cell receptor beta chains came from one sample sequenced in a study of cytomegalovirus exposure and HLA in healthy donors. Primers included in the PCR were 60 Vbeta and 13 Jbeta primers. Generated by immunoSEQ multiplex PCR, the TCRdb table keeps only in-frame clones and is missing some. The table includes tens of thousands of clones, around 81% detected once. Sequencing was done on a sample of PBMCs. The receptors shown here come from a man aged 50-59 years in good health and CMV-seronegative.

The V call is TRBV4-2, the J call TRBJ1-5, with D hard to call. The CDR3 has 16 amino acids. V was trimmed by 1 base and J by 0 bases, leaving 10 bases between them. Germline CDR1 LGHNA, CDR2 YNFKEQ. CDR3 amino acids: CASSQVGQYSNQPQHF. CDR3 bases: TGTGCCAGCAGCCAAGTTGGTCAGTATAGCAATCAGCCCCAGCATTTT.

V usage is TRBV28 and J usage is TRBJ1-2; TRBD1 matches at 9 bases. CDR3 length: 16 amino acids. CDR1 is MDHEN and CDR2 is SYDVKM in the germline V gene. V lost 6 bases and J lost 8; bases outside the gene matches: 16. CDR3 in DNA: TGTGCCAGCAGCCTAACCGGGGACAGGGCAACGCGGGGCTACACCTTC. Protein sequence: CASSLTGDRATRGYTF.

This chain joins TRBV28 and TRBJ1-1; 12 bases map to TRBD1. The V and J ends lost 8 bases and 11 bases, in that order; junction bases with no gene match: 12. CDR1 MDHEN and CDR2 SYDVKM come from the germline V gene. The CDR3 runs to 14 residues. For the CDR3, the DNA is TGTGCCAGCGTAGACCGGGACAGGGGGCTCTGGGCTTTCTTT. Protein product: CASVDRDRGLWAFF.

This sequence joins TRBV27 and TRBJ1-1; the D gene is possibly TRBD1 (5 bases). CDR1 MNHEY and CDR2 SMNVEV come from the germline V gene (reference sequence). This CDR3 is 14 amino acids long. Trimming removed 5 bases at V and 7 bases at J, with 17 bases between. The CDR3 region is CASSPLNRQIEAFF. The CDR3 DNA is TGTGCCAGCAGTCCCCTCAACCGACAGATTGAAGCTTTCTTT.

The gene calls are TRBV4-3 and TRBJ2-7; 9 positions agree with TRBD2. J was trimmed by 3 bases and V by 0 bases; bases with no gene match: 3. The germline V gene encodes CDR1 LGHNA and CDR2 YSLEER. This CDR3 spans 15 amino acids. The CDR3 nucleotides read TGCGCCAGCAGCCAAGATAGCGGGAGTCTCTACGAGCAGTACTTC. Its translation: CASSQDSGSLYEQYF.

The chain links TRBV2 to TRBJ1-5; D is undetermined. Trimming took off 4 bases at V and 1 base at J, with 11 bases between the two ends. The CDR3 sequence is 15 residues long. The V gene's germline CDR1 is SNHLY and CDR2 FYNNEI. This chain's CDR3 is CASSVLRRSNQPQHF. The CDR3 nucleotides read TGTGCCAGCAGTGTTCTGAGGAGAAGCAATCAGCCCCAGCATTTT.

The CDR3 region is CASSLVRGADTQYF. The CDR3 DNA sequence: TGTGCCAGCAGCTTGGTCAGGGGTGCAGATACGCAGTATTTT. The chain carries TRBV7-3 and TRBJ2-3; TRBD1 might be the D (6 bases). Trimming took off 3 bases at V and 4 bases at J, with 11 bases between the two ends. This CDR3 has 14 amino acids. CDR1 SGHTA and CDR2 FQGTGA come from the germline V gene.

CDR3 nucleotide sequence: TGTGCCAGCAGCTCCCCCGTCGGACTGAACAATGAGCAGTTCTTC. Translation: CASSSPVGLNNEQFF. The chain links TRBV7-2 to TRBJ2-1; a possible D gene is TRBD2 (5 bases). V lost 4 bases, J lost 5 bases, and 15 bases lay in between. The CDR3 contains 15 residues. Looked up from germline, CDR1 is SGHTA and CDR2 is FQGNSA.

The chain couples TRBV19 to TRBJ1-1; the D gene is possibly TRBD1 (5 bases). The ends were cut back, 2 bases at V and 5 bases at J, with 12 bases in the middle. The CDR3 covers 14 residues. Germline V gene data show CDR1 as LNHDA and CDR2 as SQIVND (reference sequence). The CDR3 protein is CASSIKGRWTEAFF. In DNA form, the CDR3 reads TGTGCCAGTAGTATAAAGGGGCGGTGGACTGAAGCTTTCTTT. The whole variable domain, filled in from reference TRBV19 and TRBJ1-1, reads DGGITQSPKYLFRKEGQNVTLSCEQNLNHDAMYWYRQDPGQGLRLIYYSQIVNDFQKGDIAEGYSVSREKKESFPLTVTSAQKNPTAFYLCASSIKGRWTEAFFGQGTRLTVV.